This T cell receptor (beta chain) comes out of a study of vaccination and CD4 T cells after COVID-19. Sequencing of DNA taken from cultured CD4+ T cells relied on the Oncomine TCR Beta short-read assay. Investigators isolated genomic DNA from cultured CD4+ T cells. Via MiXCR, TCRdb re-called the PCR reads, giving one row per CDR3 protein. The sample records about 9,500 distinct CDR3 sequences, approximately 48% being singletons. This CDR3 is built from 17 residues. Trimming left V 4 bases short and J 4 bases short, with 21 bases between. Germline V gene lookup returns CDR1 SGHDT and CDR2 YYEEEE. About this clonotype itself: Its antigen remains unidentified.

The treatment: roughly 10-day PBMC culture with coronavirus spike peptide pools or control peptides (ViraFEST assay). These CD4+ T cells came from an unexposed donor, sampled before the COVID-19 pandemic (2011-2018). Where cell yield allowed, unexposed-donor CD4+ T cells were probed with SARS-CoV-2 S/N and four cold-coronavirus spikes. The sequence was obtained from a human donor in good health. Source material: CD4+ T cells from blood, cultured in vitro. V usage is TRBV5-6 and J usage is TRBJ2-1; D unclear. The CDR3 region is CASSEYFFNTAYNEQFF. For the CDR3, the DNA is TGTGCCAGCAGCGAATACTTCTTCAACACGGCGTACAATGAGCAGTTCTTC.